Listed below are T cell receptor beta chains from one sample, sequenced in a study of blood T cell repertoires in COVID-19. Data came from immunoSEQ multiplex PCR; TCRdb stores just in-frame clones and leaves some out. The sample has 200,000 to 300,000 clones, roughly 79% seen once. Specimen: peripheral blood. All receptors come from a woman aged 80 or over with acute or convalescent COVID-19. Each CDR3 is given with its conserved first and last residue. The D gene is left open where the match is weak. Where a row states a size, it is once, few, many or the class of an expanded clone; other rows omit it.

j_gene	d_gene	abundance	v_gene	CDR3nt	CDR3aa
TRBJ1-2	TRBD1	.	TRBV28	TGTGCCAGCAGTTCCCCGGGACAGGGGGCCTCAGGCTACACCTTC	CASSSPGQGASGYTF
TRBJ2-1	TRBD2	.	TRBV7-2	TGTGCCAGCAGCTTAGAAGGAGCGGGGGGGCGGCGAATCTTGGATGAGCAGTTCTTC	CASSLEGAGGRRILDEQFF
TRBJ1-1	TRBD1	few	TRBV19	TGTGCCAGTAGTACCCGACAGGGGAGCACTGAAGCTTTCTTT	CASSTRQGSTEAFF
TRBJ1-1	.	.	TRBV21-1	TGTGCCAGCAGGCGGGGGGCAGGAGTGAACACTGAAGCTTTCTTT	CASRRGAGVNTEAFF
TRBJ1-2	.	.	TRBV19	TGTGCCAGTAACAACGCAGGTTTCTATGGCTACACCTTC	CASNNAGFYGYTF
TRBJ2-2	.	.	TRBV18	TGTGCCAGCTCACCCCGGACACAAGGGTTTATCGGGGAGCTGTTTTTT	CASSPRTQGFIGELFF
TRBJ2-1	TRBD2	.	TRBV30	TGTGCCTGGAGTGGTACTAGCGGGAACAATGAGCAGTTCTTC	CAWSGTSGNNEQFF
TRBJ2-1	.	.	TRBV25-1	TGTGCCAGCAGCCGTGGTCCCAGCTCCTACAATGAGCAGTTCTTC	CASSRGPSSYNEQFF
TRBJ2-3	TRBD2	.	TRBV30	TGTGCCTTATTACCGAGGACTAGCGGGAGCACAGATACGCAGTATTTT	CALLPRTSGSTDTQYF
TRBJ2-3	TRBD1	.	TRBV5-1	TGCGCCAGCAGCCTGACAGGGCCCCGGGGCACAGATACGCAGTATTTT	CASSLTGPRGTDTQYF
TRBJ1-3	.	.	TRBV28	TGTGCCAGCAGCTACGACAGACGCTCTGGAAACACCATATATTTT	CASSYDRRSGNTIYF
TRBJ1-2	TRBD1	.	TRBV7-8	TGTGCCAGCAGCTGGGACAGGTCGAGCTATGGCTACACCTTC	CASSWDRSSYGYTF
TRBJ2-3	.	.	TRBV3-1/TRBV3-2	TGTGCCAGCAGCCGCAGGGGACCAGATACGCAGTATTTT	CASSRRGPDTQYF
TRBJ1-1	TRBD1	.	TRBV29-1	TGCAGCGTTGTAGGACAGGGTGACCCTGAAGCTTTCTTT	CSVVGQGDPEAFF
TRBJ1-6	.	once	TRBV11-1	TGTGCCAGCAGCCGACAGAGCTCCTATAATTCACCCCTCCACTTT	CASSRQSSYNSPLHF
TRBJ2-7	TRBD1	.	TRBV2	TGTGCCAGCAGAGGACAGGGCACCTACGAGCAGTACTTC	CASRGQGTYEQYF
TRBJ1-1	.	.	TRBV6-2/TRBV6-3	TGTGCCAGCAGTAGGAACAATCCTCCACGGGTTTTCTTT	CASSRNNPPRVFF
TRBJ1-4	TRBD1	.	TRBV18	TGTGCCAGCTCACCTCGAGGGGGCGGCGAAAAACTGTTTTTT	CASSPRGGGEKLFF
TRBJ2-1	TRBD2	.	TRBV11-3	TGTGCCAGCAGCTCTAGCGGGGGGGCTGGGGATGAGCAGTTCTTC	CASSSSGGAGDEQFF
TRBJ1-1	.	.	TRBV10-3	TGTGCCATCAGTGAACGGGGTCAGAACACTGAAGCTTTCTTT	CAISERGQNTEAFF
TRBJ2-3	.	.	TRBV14	TGTGCCAGCAGCCCAACAGGAGTAAAACGCACAGATACGCAGTATTTT	CASSPTGVKRTDTQYF
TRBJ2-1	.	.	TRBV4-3	TGCGCCAGCAGCCCAAACGCCGGGACTAGAGGGGGCGATGAGCAGTTCTTC	CASSPNAGTRGGDEQFF
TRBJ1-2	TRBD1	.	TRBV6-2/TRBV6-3	TGTGCCAGCAGCCCAGGGGGCTGGGGCTACACCTTC	CASSPGGWGYTF
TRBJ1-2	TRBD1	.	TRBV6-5	TGTGCCAGCAGAGCAGTGACAGGGTACTATGGCTACACCTTC	CASRAVTGYYGYTF
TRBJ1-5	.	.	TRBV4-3	TGCGCCAGCAGCCAAAGCCCCCCGGGGTATAGCAATCAGCCCCAGCATTTT	CASSQSPPGYSNQPQHF
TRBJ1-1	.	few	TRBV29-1	TGCAGCGTTGTGGGCGACCCCCCAGGCACTGAAGCTTTCTTT	CSVVGDPPGTEAFF
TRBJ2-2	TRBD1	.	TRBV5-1	TGCGCCAGCAGCGTACAGGGGTTTGGCGGGGAGCTGTTTTTT	CASSVQGFGGELFF
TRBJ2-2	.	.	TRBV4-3	TGCGCCAGCAGTTTCAGAGGAGAGCTGTTTTTT	CASSFRGELFF
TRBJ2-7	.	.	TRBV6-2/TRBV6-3	TGTGCCAGCAGCTACTCGATGCGGCTTTCCTACGAGCAGTACTTC	CASSYSMRLSYEQYF
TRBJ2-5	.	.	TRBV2	TGTGCCAGCAGTGAAATGGGAGGCGTCAGGCGCTTGGAGACCCAGTACTTC	CASSEMGGVRRLETQYF
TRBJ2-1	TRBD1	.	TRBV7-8	TGTGCCAGCAGCTTAGACTCGAGACAGGGTATCTCCTACAATGAGCAGTTCTTC	CASSLDSRQGISYNEQFF
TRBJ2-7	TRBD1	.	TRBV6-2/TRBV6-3	TGTGCCAGCAGCCCCCCCGGGACAGGGATTTTTTCCGAGCAGTACTTC	CASSPPGTGIFSEQYF
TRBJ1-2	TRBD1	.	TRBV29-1	TGCAGCGCGGGACAGGGGGCTTCTGGCTACACCTTC	CSAGQGASGYTF
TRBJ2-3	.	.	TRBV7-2	TGTGCCAGCAGCCCAGTAGACTTTTGGGATACGCAGTATTTT	CASSPVDFWDTQYF
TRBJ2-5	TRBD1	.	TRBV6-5	TGTGCCAGCAGCCTGACAGGGGAACGAGAGACCCAGTACTTC	CASSLTGERETQYF
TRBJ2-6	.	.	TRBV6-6	TGTGCCAGCAGTGCCGGGACCAACGTCCTGACTTTC	CASSAGTNVLTF
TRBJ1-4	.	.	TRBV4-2	TGTGCCAGCAGCCAACTCACAGGGATAGAGGTTGAAAAACTGTTTTTT	CASSQLTGIEVEKLFF
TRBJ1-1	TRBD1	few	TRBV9	TGTGCCAGCAGCGGACAGGGGGCCGGCACTGAAGCTTTCTTT	CASSGQGAGTEAFF
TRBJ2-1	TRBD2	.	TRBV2	TGTGCCAGCAGTGGGGGCGGGAGTAGGAACAATGAGCAGTTCTTC	CASSGGGSRNNEQFF
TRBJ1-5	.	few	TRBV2	TGTGCCAGCAGGGCCCCGGGATTTAGCAATCAGCCCCAGCATTTT	CASRAPGFSNQPQHF
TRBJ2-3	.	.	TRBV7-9	TGTGCCAGCATCGGATCGGCGGGAAGCACAGATACGCAGTATTTT	CASIGSAGSTDTQYF
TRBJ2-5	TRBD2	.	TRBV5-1	TGCGCCAGCAGCTTGGTCCCACTAGCGATGGAGACCCAGTACTTC	CASSLVPLAMETQYF